These T cell receptor beta chains were read from a single sample in a study of blood T cell repertoires in COVID-19. Generated by immunoSEQ multiplex PCR, the TCRdb table keeps only in-frame clones and is missing some. The sample holds 25,000 to 35,000 clones, around 86% seen once. The specimen sequenced was peripheral blood. The receptor set was obtained from a human donor in a cohort sampled during active COVID-19. The donor label of this sample is uncertain. Each CDR3 is given with its conserved first and last residue. A D gene is named only where the DNA matches it firmly. The size of a clone is reported for some rows only, either as once, few or many, or as a class for expanded clones.

clone_size j_call v_call d_call cdr3_aa cdr3_nt
NA TRBJ1-6 TRBV28 NA CASIPPGGGSPLHF TGTGCCAGCATACCGCCTGGGGGAGGTTCACCCCTCCACTTT
NA TRBJ2-7 TRBV29-1 TRBD2 CSVTGLAGGIQTREQYF TGCAGCGTGACCGGACTAGCGGGAGGGATACAGACTAGGGAGCAGTACTTC
NA TRBJ1-3 TRBV5-1 TRBD1 CASSFGQGAGNTIYF TGCGCCAGCAGCTTCGGACAGGGAGCTGGAAACACCATATATTTT
medium-sized TRBJ1-5 TRBV3-1/TRBV3-2 NA CASSQGGSNQPQHF TGTGCCAGCAGCCAAGGAGGTAGCAATCAGCCCCAGCATTTT
NA TRBJ1-5 TRBV21-1 NA CASTKRTGRLPNQPQHF TGTGCCAGCACCAAAAGGACAGGACGACTCCCCAATCAGCCCCAGCATTTT
NA TRBJ2-2 TRBV2 TRBD1 CASSGQGAITGELFF TGTGCCAGCAGCGGACAGGGGGCGATTACCGGGGAGCTGTTTTTT
NA TRBJ1-1 TRBV30 NA CAWSPLFWGQNHTEAFF TGTGCCTGGAGTCCCCTCTTTTGGGGGCAGAACCACACTGAAGCTTTCTTT
NA TRBJ2-1 TRBV7-2 TRBD2 CASSRLAGGPGEQFF TGTGCCAGCAGCCGTTTAGCGGGAGGGCCGGGGGAGCAGTTCTTC
NA TRBJ1-1 TRBV5-6 NA CASSGAGGLMNTEAFF TGTGCCAGCAGCGGGGCCGGGGGGCTTATGAACACTGAAGCTTTCTTT
NA TRBJ1-1 TRBV30 NA CARPPYHVTEAFF TGTGCCCGCCCACCCTATCACGTCACTGAAGCTTTCTTT
NA TRBJ2-7 TRBV13 TRBD2 CASSLALAGVKNEQYF TGTGCCAGCAGCTTAGCGCTAGCGGGAGTAAAAAACGAGCAGTACTTC
NA TRBJ2-3 TRBV5-8 TRBD2 CASSLGLAGADTQYF TGTGCCAGCAGCCTGGGACTAGCGGGGGCAGATACGCAGTATTTT
NA TRBJ2-4 TRBV27 NA CASSFWQGAKNIQYF TGTGCCAGCAGTTTCTGGCAGGGGGCCAAAAACATTCAGTACTTC
NA TRBJ2-7 TRBV5-1 TRBD2 CASSLLREGRYEQYF TGCGCCAGCAGCTTGCTGCGGGAGGGCCGGTACGAGCAGTACTTC
NA TRBJ2-1 TRBV9 NA CASSVLEGVGEQFF TGTGCCAGCAGCGTCTTAGAGGGGGTCGGTGAGCAGTTCTTC
NA TRBJ2-3 TRBV24-1 NA CATGQGTDTQYF TGTGCCACCGGCCAGGGCACAGATACGCAGTATTTT
NA TRBJ1-2 TRBV29-1 TRBD1 CSADSGGYGYTF TGCAGCGCCGACTCAGGGGGCTATGGCTACACCTTC
NA TRBJ2-7 TRBV7-9 TRBD1 CASSPATTGVFYEQYF TGTGCCAGCAGCCCAGCGACGACAGGGGTGTTCTACGAGCAGTACTTC
NA TRBJ1-2 TRBV5-4 TRBD1 CASSFTGTVYGYTF TGTGCCAGCAGCTTCACCGGGACAGTCTATGGCTACACCTTC
NA TRBJ2-3 TRBV6-5 NA CASRKGVLGTQYF TGTGCCAGCAGAAAGGGGGTTTTGGGTACGCAGTATTTT
NA TRBJ1-6 TRBV7-2 TRBD1 CASSLFGTGDSPLHF TGTGCCAGCAGCCTATTCGGGACAGGGGATTCACCCCTCCACTTT
once TRBJ1-2 TRBV28 NA CASSLRGAGGFGYTF TGTGCCAGCAGCCTGAGGGGGGCCGGGGGGTTTGGCTACACCTTC
NA TRBJ2-1 TRBV5-8 TRBD2 CASVTGTSGSRSSYNEQFF TGTGCCAGCGTTACCGGGACTAGCGGGAGCCGGAGCTCCTACAATGAGCAGTTCTTC
NA TRBJ1-1 TRBV6-6 NA CASSYTGRTEAFF TGTGCCAGCAGTTACACAGGGCGGACTGAAGCTTTCTTT
NA TRBJ1-1 TRBV7-2 NA CASSWRGNTEAFF TGTGCCAGCAGCTGGAGGGGGAACACTGAAGCTTTCTTT
few TRBJ2-7 TRBV28 NA CASSSRTHSFYEQYF TGTGCCAGCAGTTCCCGGACACATTCTTTCTACGAGCAGTACTTC
few TRBJ2-7 TRBV5-6 TRBD2 CASSLGTSGKTKGYEQYF TGTGCCAGCAGTCTCGGGACTAGCGGGAAGACCAAGGGCTACGAGCAGTACTTC
NA TRBJ1-1 TRBV2 TRBD1 CASSTADRVENTEAFF TGTGCCAGCAGTACAGCGGACAGGGTTGAGAACACTGAAGCTTTCTTT
NA TRBJ2-5 TRBV25-1 NA CASSDDRSQETQYF TGTGCCAGCAGTGACGACAGGTCCCAAGAGACCCAGTACTTC
NA TRBJ1-3 TRBV30 NA CAWSHRVVDTIYF TGTGCCTGGAGTCACAGGGTTGTCGATACCATATATTTT
NA TRBJ2-5 TRBV27 NA CASSWFRGATQYF TGTGCCAGCAGTTGGTTCAGGGGCGCAACCCAGTACTTC
NA TRBJ1-4 TRBV2 NA CASRGQYGEKLFF TGTGCCAGCAGAGGACAATATGGGGAAAAACTGTTTTTT
NA TRBJ2-3 TRBV7-8 TRBD2 CASRGDFNTDTQYF TGTGCCAGCCGGGGGGACTTTAACACAGATACGCAGTATTTT
NA TRBJ2-7 TRBV4-2 NA CASSQPTDRQASYEQYF TGTGCCAGCAGCCAACCAACTGACCGACAGGCATCCTACGAGCAGTACTTC
NA TRBJ2-1 TRBV29-1 NA CSGALEYNEQFF TGCAGCGGCGCGCTAGAATACAATGAGCAGTTCTTC
NA TRBJ1-2 TRBV21-1 NA CARAPNYGYTF TGTGCCAGGGCCCCCAACTATGGCTACACCTTC
NA TRBJ2-7 TRBV6-2/TRBV6-3 NA CASRPWSDGSYEQYF TGTGCCAGCAGACCTTGGAGCGATGGCTCCTACGAGCAGTACTTC
NA TRBJ1-2 TRBV9 NA CASSEGLPDWGYTF TGTGCCAGCAGCGAGGGACTCCCAGATTGGGGCTACACCTTC
once TRBJ1-1 TRBV5-1 NA CASSLESTPEAFF TGCGCCAGCAGCTTGGAATCTACCCCTGAAGCTTTCTTT
NA TRBJ1-4 TRBV5-5 NA CASSHLDFATNEKLFF TGTGCCAGCAGCCACCTGGACTTTGCAACTAATGAAAAACTGTTTTTT
NA TRBJ1-2 TRBV7-8 TRBD1 CASSEQGSYGYTF TGTGCCAGCAGCGAACAGGGGAGCTATGGCTACACCTTC
NA TRBJ2-7 TRBV24-1 TRBD1 CATSPGTGNYEQYF TGTGCCACCAGCCCCGGGACAGGCAACTACGAGCAGTACTTC
once TRBJ2-5 TRBV11-3 TRBD2 CASSFGTSGSTDETQYF TGTGCCAGCAGCTTCGGGACTAGCGGGAGCACGGATGAGACCCAGTACTTC
NA TRBJ2-5 TRBV10-2 TRBD2 CASSDPQLAGGLETQYF TGCGCCAGCAGTGACCCCCAGCTAGCGGGAGGGCTAGAGACCCAGTACTTC
NA TRBJ1-1 TRBV4-1 NA CASSSHVGANTEAFF TGCGCCAGCAGCTCCCACGTGGGGGCGAATACTGAAGCTTTCTTT
NA TRBJ1-2 TRBV5-1 NA CASSLTGDAYGYTF TGCGCCAGCAGCTTGACAGGCGATGCCTATGGCTACACCTTC